This T cell receptor beta chain appears in the sequencing data of a study of blood T cell repertoires in COVID-19. Sequencing was performed with immunoSEQ multiplex PCR; in TCRdb, only in-frame clones are kept and a portion is missing. The sample holds about 40,000 clones, roughly 86% seen once. The V end lost 3 bases, the J end lost 0 bases, and 15 bases lay between the germline ends. Germline V CDR1 and CDR2: LNHNV, YYDKDF (reference sequence). The CDR3 has 17 amino acids. The sequenced material came from peripheral blood. The receptor was isolated from a man aged 50-59 years in a cohort sampled during active COVID-19. The genes are TRBV15 and TRBJ1-5, with TRBD1 as a possible D gene (6 bases). The CDR3 loop reads CATSRAGTLYSNQPQHF. The CDR3 coding sequence is TGTGCCACCAGCAGGGCAGGGACACTATATAGCAATCAGCCCCAGCATTTT.